This T cell receptor (beta chain) originates from a study of cytotoxic CD8 clonotypes in ibrutinib-treated CLL. Study-wide context: The sample average was roughly 240,000 productive templates and tens of thousands of productive rearrangements.

Deep sequencing aimed at 1 in 200,000 to 1 in 1 million T cells' resolution. Sequenced by immunoSEQ multiplex PCR; TCRdb stores in-frame clones only, minus some. The sample yields about 130,000 clones, 75% to 80% seen once. The V and J ends lost 1 base and 7 bases respectively, with 8 bases between them. The CDR3 contains 13 residues. CDR1 is SEHNR, CDR2 FQNEAQ, per germline (reference sequence). This clonotype was sampled from a human donor with chronic lymphocytic leukemia. This specimen was PBMCs, taken after 24 months of ibrutinib treatment. The chain links TRBV7-9 to TRBJ2-1, with D unresolved. The CDR3: CASSLGALNEQFF. As DNA, the CDR3 is TGTGCCAGCAGCTTAGGGGCCCTTAATGAGCAGTTCTTC.